Listed below are T cell receptor beta chains from one sample, sequenced in a study of blood T cell repertoires in COVID-19. Data came from immunoSEQ multiplex PCR; TCRdb stores just in-frame clones and leaves some out. The repertoire holds 62,000 or so clones, with roughly nine tenths as singletons. The sequenced sample was peripheral blood. The receptors were gathered from a man aged 50 or older with acute or convalescent COVID-19. Each CDR3 is given with its conserved first and last residue. The D gene is left open where the match is weak. Clone size is not always given. Where it is, it says once, few, many or a class for expanded clones.

D gene: -; clone size: once; J gene: TRBJ2-5; V gene: TRBV10-3; CDR3 protein: CAISGGSQETQYF; CDR3 DNA: TGTGCCATCAGTGGCGGGTCCCAAGAGACCCAGTACTTC
D gene: TRBD2; clone size: -; J gene: TRBJ2-1; V gene: TRBV6-2/TRBV6-3; CDR3 protein: CASSYSRPSGISYNEQFF; CDR3 DNA: TGTGCCAGCAGTTACTCGAGGCCTAGCGGGATCTCCTACAATGAGCAGTTCTTC
D gene: -; clone size: -; J gene: TRBJ2-2; V gene: TRBV2; CDR3 protein: CASKPGGPNTGELFF; CDR3 DNA: TGTGCCAGCAAACCGGGGGGCCCGAACACCGGGGAGCTGTTTTTT
D gene: TRBD2; clone size: -; J gene: TRBJ2-2; V gene: TRBV19; CDR3 protein: CASSILRLAGTGNTGELFF; CDR3 DNA: TGTGCCAGTAGTATATTGAGACTAGCGGGAACTGGGAACACCGGGGAGCTGTTTTTT
D gene: -; clone size: -; J gene: TRBJ1-1; V gene: TRBV4-3; CDR3 protein: CASSQDTGPNTEAFF; CDR3 DNA: TGCGCCAGCAGCCAAGATACAGGCCCCAACACTGAAGCTTTCTTT
D gene: -; clone size: -; J gene: TRBJ2-3; V gene: TRBV21-1; CDR3 protein: CASSNTGDFADTQYF; CDR3 DNA: TGTGCCAGCAGCAATACGGGAGATTTCGCAGATACGCAGTATTTT
D gene: -; clone size: -; J gene: TRBJ2-1; V gene: TRBV19; CDR3 protein: CASSRGGQGASLYNEQFF; CDR3 DNA: TGTGCCAGTAGTAGGGGAGGGCAGGGGGCCTCCCTCTACAATGAGCAGTTCTTC
D gene: -; clone size: once; J gene: TRBJ1-6; V gene: TRBV2; CDR3 protein: CASIRDSPLHF; CDR3 DNA: TGTGCCAGCATCCGGGATTCACCCCTCCACTTT
D gene: TRBD1; clone size: few; J gene: TRBJ1-1; V gene: TRBV19; CDR3 protein: CASRFRDRGSAFF; CDR3 DNA: TGTGCCAGTAGATTCCGGGACAGGGGTAGCGCTTTCTTT
D gene: -; clone size: -; J gene: TRBJ1-2; V gene: TRBV9; CDR3 protein: CASSVHTGSTEGYTF; CDR3 DNA: TGTGCCAGCAGCGTTCATACAGGGTCCACGGAAGGCTACACCTTC
D gene: TRBD2; clone size: -; J gene: TRBJ2-1; V gene: TRBV11-3; CDR3 protein: CASRSEQGLGSYNEQFF; CDR3 DNA: TGTGCCAGCAGATCCGAGCAGGGACTAGGATCCTACAATGAGCAGTTCTTC
D gene: TRBD1; clone size: -; J gene: TRBJ2-1; V gene: TRBV11-3; CDR3 protein: CASSYTGTANNEQFF; CDR3 DNA: TGTGCCAGCAGCTACACCGGGACAGCAAACAATGAGCAGTTCTTC
D gene: -; clone size: -; J gene: TRBJ2-1; V gene: TRBV11-3; CDR3 protein: CASSLEATPSSYNEQFF; CDR3 DNA: TGTGCCAGCAGCTTAGAGGCGACACCGAGCTCCTACAATGAGCAGTTCTTC
D gene: -; clone size: -; J gene: TRBJ1-2; V gene: TRBV4-1; CDR3 protein: CASSQDLLGGTNYGYTF; CDR3 DNA: TGCGCCAGCAGCCAAGATCTGCTTGGCGGAACTAACTATGGCTACACCTTC
D gene: TRBD2; clone size: -; J gene: TRBJ2-7; V gene: TRBV4-1; CDR3 protein: CASSQTPPAGGIYEQYF; CDR3 DNA: TGCGCCAGCAGCCAAACCCCCCCAGCGGGAGGTATCTACGAGCAGTACTTC
D gene: TRBD1; clone size: once; J gene: TRBJ1-2; V gene: TRBV27; CDR3 protein: CASSTKGQMNYGYTF; CDR3 DNA: TGTGCCAGCAGCACCAAGGGACAGATGAACTATGGCTACACCTTC
D gene: TRBD2; clone size: once; J gene: TRBJ2-1; V gene: TRBV19; CDR3 protein: CASSGRGLNEQFF; CDR3 DNA: TGTGCCAGTAGCGGGAGGGGTTTGAATGAGCAGTTCTTC
D gene: -; clone size: -; J gene: TRBJ1-3; V gene: TRBV6-5; CDR3 protein: CASSYNQFSGNTIYF; CDR3 DNA: TGTGCCAGCAGTTACAACCAGTTCTCTGGAAACACCATATATTTT
D gene: TRBD1; clone size: once; J gene: TRBJ2-3; V gene: TRBV18; CDR3 protein: CASSLGQGLTDTQYF; CDR3 DNA: TGTGCCAGCTCGCTGGGACAGGGTCTCACAGATACGCAGTATTTT
D gene: TRBD2; clone size: -; J gene: TRBJ2-1; V gene: TRBV11-2; CDR3 protein: CASSRPGLADYEQFF; CDR3 DNA: TGTGCCAGCAGCCGCCCGGGACTAGCGGACTATGAGCAGTTCTTC
D gene: -; clone size: once; J gene: TRBJ2-5; V gene: TRBV4-3; CDR3 protein: CASSPQVYQETQYF; CDR3 DNA: TGCGCCAGCAGCCCCCAGGTCTACCAAGAGACCCAGTACTTC
D gene: -; clone size: -; J gene: TRBJ1-6; V gene: TRBV19; CDR3 protein: CASSIVAGPNSPLHF; CDR3 DNA: TGTGCCAGTAGTATCGTCGCAGGGCCTAATTCACCCCTCCACTTT
D gene: TRBD1; clone size: -; J gene: TRBJ1-1; V gene: TRBV9; CDR3 protein: CASSVTGQQNTEAFF; CDR3 DNA: TGTGCCAGCAGCGTGACGGGACAGCAAAACACTGAAGCTTTCTTT